The source of this T cell receptor beta chain is a study of CD8+ T cells in alopecia areata. Across the whole study: Tofacitinib continued for 6 to 18 months and was then withheld for 6 months.

cDNA reverse transcribed from extracted RNA served as the sequencing template. TCRdb keeps only in-frame clones here, not all; method: immunoSEQ multiplex PCR. The table shows under 250,000 clones, with under 70% occurring only once. Remarks on this clone: As yet, its antigen is unknown.

Study conclusions and caveats: Mice gave a clearer picture of TCR sharing than patients did, possibly for HLA-related reasons. Many expanded lesional clones stayed in scalp and blood while on tofacitinib.

Treatment meaning: oral pan-JAK inhibitor, 5-10 mg twice daily. Collection of lesional scalp punch biopsies and peripheral blood was performed in alopecia areata patients. The CDR3 spans 14 residues. Trimming cost V 6 bases and J 4 bases, with 15 bases left between them. The sequence derives from a human donor with alopecia areata. The V call is TRBV23-1, the J call TRBJ2-5, with a tentative D call TRBD1 (5 bases). TRBV23-1 is designated an ORF whose function remains uncertain. Specimen: CD4+ T cells sorted from blood, collected around week 46, from a patient treated with tofacitinib. The CDR3 protein is CASSARVGAETQYF. As DNA, the CDR3 is TGCGCCAGCAGCGCCCGAGTTGGGGCAGAGACCCAGTACTTC.